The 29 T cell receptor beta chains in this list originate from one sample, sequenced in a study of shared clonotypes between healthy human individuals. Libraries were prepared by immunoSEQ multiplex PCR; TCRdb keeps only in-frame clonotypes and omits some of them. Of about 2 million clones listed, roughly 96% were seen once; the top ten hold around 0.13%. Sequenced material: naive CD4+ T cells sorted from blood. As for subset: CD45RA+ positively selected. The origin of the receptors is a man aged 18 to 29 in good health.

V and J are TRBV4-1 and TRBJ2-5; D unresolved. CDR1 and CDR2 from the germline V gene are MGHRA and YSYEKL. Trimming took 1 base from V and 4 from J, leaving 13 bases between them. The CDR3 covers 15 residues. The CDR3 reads CASSQVNHYPETQYF. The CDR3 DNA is TGCGCCAGCAGCCAAGTGAATCACTACCCAGAGACCCAGTACTTC.

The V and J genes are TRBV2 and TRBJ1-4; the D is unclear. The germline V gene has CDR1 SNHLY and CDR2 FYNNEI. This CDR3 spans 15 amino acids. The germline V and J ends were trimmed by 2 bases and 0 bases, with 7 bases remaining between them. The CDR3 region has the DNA TGTGCCAGCAGTGAAAGTGCAACAACTAATGAAAAACTGTTTTTT. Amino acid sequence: CASSESATTNEKLFF.

In DNA, the CDR3 is TGTGCCAGCTCAATTACAGGGGGCTCTAATGAAAAACTGTTTTTT. Amino acids: CASSITGGSNEKLFF. V and J are TRBV18 and TRBJ1-4; 9 nucleotides match TRBD1. Germline V gene sequence: CDR1 KGHSH, CDR2 LQKENI. The V gene end was trimmed by 5 bases and the J gene end by 3 bases; junction bases not matched to a gene: 4. The CDR3 loop spans 15 amino acids.

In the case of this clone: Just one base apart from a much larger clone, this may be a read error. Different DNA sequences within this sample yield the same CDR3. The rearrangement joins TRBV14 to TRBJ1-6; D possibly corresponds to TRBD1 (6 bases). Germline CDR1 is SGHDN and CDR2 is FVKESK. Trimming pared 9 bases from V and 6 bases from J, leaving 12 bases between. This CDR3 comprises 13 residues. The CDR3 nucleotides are TGTGCCAGTCAGGGGCAGCTTAATTCACCCCTCCACTTT. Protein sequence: CASQGQLNSPLHF.

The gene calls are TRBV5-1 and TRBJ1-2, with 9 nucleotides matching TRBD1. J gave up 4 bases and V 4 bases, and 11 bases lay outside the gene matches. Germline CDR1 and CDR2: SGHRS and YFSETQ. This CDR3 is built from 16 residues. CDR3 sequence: CASSLTPGQGFYGYTF. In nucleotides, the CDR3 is TGCGCCAGCAGCCTAACTCCGGGACAGGGATTCTATGGCTACACCTTC. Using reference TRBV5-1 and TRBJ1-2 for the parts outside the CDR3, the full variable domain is KAGVTQTPRYLIKTRGQQVTLSCSPISGHRSVSWYQQTPGQGLQFLFEYFSETQRNKGNFPGRFSGRQFSNSRSEMNVSTLELGDSALYLCASSLTPGQGFYGYTFGSGTRLTVV.

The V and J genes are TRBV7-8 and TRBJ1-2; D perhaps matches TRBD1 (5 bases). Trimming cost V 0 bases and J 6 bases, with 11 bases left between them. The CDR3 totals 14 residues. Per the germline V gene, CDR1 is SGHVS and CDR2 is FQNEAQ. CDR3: CASSLAGLLHGYTF. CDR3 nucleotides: TGTGCCAGCAGCTTAGCGGGGCTATTGCATGGCTACACCTTC.

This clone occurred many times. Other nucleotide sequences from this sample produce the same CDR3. CDR3 DNA sequence: TGTGCCATCAGTGATCGTGTTTACGAGCAGTACTTC. This translates into CAISDRVYEQYF. The chain combines TRBV10-3 with TRBJ2-7; D gene uncertain. Germline V lookup: CDR1 ENHRY, CDR2 SYGVKD. This CDR3 is 12 amino acids long. The ends were cut back, 3 bases at V and 4 bases at J, with 7 bases in the middle.

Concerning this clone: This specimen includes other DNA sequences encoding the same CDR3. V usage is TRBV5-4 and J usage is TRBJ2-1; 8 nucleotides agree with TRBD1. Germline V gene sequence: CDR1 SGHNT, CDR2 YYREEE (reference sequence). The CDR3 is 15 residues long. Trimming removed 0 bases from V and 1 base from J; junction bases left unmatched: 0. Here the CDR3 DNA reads TGTGCCAGCAGCTTGGGGACAGGGTCCTACAATGAGCAGTTCTTC. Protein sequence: CASSLGTGSYNEQFF. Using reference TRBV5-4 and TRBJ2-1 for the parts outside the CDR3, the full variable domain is ETGVTQSPTHLIKTRGQQVTLRCSSQSGHNTVSWYQQALGQGPQFIFQYYREEENGRGNFPPRFSGLQFPNYSSELNVNALELDDSALYLCASSLGTGSYNEQFFGPGTRLTVL.

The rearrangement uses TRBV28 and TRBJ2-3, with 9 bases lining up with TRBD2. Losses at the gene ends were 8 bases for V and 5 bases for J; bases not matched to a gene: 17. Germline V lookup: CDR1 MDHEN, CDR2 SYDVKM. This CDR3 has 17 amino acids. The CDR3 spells CASGEAGGPSVRDTQYF. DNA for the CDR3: TGTGCCAGCGGGGAAGCGGGGGGTCCTAGTGTGAGAGATACGCAGTATTTT.

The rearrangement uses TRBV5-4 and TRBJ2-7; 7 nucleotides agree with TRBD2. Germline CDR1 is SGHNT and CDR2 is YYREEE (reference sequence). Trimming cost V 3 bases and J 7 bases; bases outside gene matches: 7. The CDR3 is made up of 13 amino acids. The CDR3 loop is CASSWAGESEQYF. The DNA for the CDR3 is TGTGCCAGCAGCTGGGCGGGAGAGAGTGAGCAGTACTTC.

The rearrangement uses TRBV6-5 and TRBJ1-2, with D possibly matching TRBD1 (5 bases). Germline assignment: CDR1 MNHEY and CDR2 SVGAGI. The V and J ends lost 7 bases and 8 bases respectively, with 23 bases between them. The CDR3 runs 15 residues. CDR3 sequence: CASTAGVRGAGGYTF. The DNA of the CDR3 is TGTGCCAGCACCGCCGGGGTTAGGGGCGCAGGAGGCTACACCTTC.

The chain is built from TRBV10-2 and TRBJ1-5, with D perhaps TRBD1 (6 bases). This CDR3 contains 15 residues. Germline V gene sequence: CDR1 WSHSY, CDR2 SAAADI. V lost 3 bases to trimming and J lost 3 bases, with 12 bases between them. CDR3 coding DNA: TGCGCCAGCAGTGATACAGGGTTTTCCAATCAGCCCCAGCATTTT. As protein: CASSDTGFSNQPQHF.

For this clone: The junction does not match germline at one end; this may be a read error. Written as DNA, the CDR3 is TGCACCGTTATGGCCGGATCCTACAATGAGCAGTTCTTC. Protein product: CTVMAGSYNEQFF. The chain joins TRBV29-1 to TRBJ2-1; D unresolved. The CDR3 has 13 amino acids. Looked up from germline, CDR1 is SQVTM and CDR2 is ANQGSEA.

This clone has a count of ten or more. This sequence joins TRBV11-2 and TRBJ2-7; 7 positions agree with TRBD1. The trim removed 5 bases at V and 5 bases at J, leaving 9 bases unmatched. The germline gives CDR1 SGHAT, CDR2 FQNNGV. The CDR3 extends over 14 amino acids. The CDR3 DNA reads TGTGCCAGCAGCCTCGGACAGGAGATGGACGAGCAGTACTTC. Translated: CASSLGQEMDEQYF.

The CDR3 reads CAISEAAASFYEQYF. The CDR3, as DNA: TGTGCCATCAGTGAGGCGGCAGCCTCGTTCTACGAGCAGTACTTC. This chain links TRBV10-3 with TRBJ2-7; no firm D call. Trimming pared 2 bases from V and 3 bases from J, leaving 14 bases between. The CDR3 has 15 amino acids. Germline values: CDR1 ENHRY, CDR2 SYGVKD.

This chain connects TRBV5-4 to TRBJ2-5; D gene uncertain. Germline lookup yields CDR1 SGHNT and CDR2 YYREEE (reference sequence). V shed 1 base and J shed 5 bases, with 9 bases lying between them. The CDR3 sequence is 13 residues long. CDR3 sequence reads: CASSLFVTETQYF. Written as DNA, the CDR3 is TGTGCCAGCAGCTTGTTTGTGACCGAGACCCAGTACTTC. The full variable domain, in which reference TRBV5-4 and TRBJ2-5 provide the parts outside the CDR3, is ETGVTQSPTHLIKTRGQQVTLRCSSQSGHNTVSWYQQALGQGPQFIFQYYREEENGRGNFPPRFSGLQFPNYSSELNVNALELDDSALYLCASSLFVTETQYFGPGTRLLVL.

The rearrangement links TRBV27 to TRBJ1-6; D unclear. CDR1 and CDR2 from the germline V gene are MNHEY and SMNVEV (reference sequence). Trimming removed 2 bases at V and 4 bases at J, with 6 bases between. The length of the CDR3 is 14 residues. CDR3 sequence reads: CASSLRGYNSPLHF. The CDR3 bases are TGTGCCAGCAGTTTAAGAGGGTATAATTCACCCCTCCACTTT.

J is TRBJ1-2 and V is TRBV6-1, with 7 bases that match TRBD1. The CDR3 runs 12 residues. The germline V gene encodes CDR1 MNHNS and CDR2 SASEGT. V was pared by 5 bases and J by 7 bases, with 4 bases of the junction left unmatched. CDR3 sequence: CASSKGARGYTF. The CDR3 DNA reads TGTGCCAGCAGTAAGGGGGCGCGTGGCTACACCTTC.

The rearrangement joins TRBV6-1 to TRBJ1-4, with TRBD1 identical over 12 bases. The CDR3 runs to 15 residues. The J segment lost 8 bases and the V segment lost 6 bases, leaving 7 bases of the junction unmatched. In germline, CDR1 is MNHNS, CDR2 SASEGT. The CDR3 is CASRRTGTGGEKLFF. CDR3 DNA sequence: TGTGCCAGCAGGCGGACCGGGACAGGGGGCGAAAAACTGTTTTTT.

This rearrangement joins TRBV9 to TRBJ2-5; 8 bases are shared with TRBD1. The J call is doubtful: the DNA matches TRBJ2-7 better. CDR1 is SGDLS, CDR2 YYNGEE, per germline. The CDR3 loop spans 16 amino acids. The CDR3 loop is CASSHIRGQGNYEQYF. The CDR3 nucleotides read TGTGCCAGCAGCCATATAAGAGGACAGGGAAACTACGAGCAGTACTTC.

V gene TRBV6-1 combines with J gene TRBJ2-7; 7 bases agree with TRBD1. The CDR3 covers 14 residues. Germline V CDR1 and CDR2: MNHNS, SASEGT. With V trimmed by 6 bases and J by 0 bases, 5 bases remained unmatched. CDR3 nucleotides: TGTGCCAGCAGGTGGGGACAGCTCTCCTACGAGCAGTACTTC. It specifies CASRWGQLSYEQYF.

CDR3 residues: CASSLLTSGGNSETQYF. The CDR3 bases are TGCGCCAGCAGCTTACTGACTAGCGGGGGGAATTCAGAGACCCAGTACTTC. V is TRBV5-1 and J is TRBJ2-5; 13 nucleotides match TRBD2. J gave up 4 bases and V 2 bases, and 8 bases lay outside the gene matches. Per the germline V gene, CDR1 is SGHRS and CDR2 is YFSETQ. This CDR3 has 17 residues.

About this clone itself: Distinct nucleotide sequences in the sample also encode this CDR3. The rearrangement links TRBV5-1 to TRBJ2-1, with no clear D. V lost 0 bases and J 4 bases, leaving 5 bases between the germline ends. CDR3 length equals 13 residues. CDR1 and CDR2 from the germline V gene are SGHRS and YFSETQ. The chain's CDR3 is CASSLGGYNEQFF. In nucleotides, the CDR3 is TGCGCCAGCAGCTTGGGAGGATACAATGAGCAGTTCTTC.

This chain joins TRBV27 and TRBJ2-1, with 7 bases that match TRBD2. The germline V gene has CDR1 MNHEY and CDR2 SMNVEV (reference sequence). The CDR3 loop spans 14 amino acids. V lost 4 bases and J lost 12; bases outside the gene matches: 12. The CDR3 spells CASSYPGLTVLQFF. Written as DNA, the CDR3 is TGTGCCAGCAGTTACCCGGGACTAACCGTACTGCAGTTCTTC.

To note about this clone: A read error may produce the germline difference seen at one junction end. In nucleotides, the CDR3 is TGTGCCAGCAGTTTACAAACAGGGGGCGGGATCTTC. It yields the protein CASSLQTGGGIF. The rearrangement joins TRBV28 to TRBJ2-7; 9 bases are a match to TRBD1. CDR3 length equals 12 residues. Germline CDR1 and CDR2: MDHEN and SYDVKM.

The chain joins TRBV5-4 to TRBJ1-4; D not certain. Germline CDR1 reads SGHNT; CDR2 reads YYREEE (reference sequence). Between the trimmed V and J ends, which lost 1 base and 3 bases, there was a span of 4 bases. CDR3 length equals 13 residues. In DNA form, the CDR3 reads TGTGCCAGCAGCTTGCGGCCTAATGAAAAACTGTTTTTT. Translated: CASSLRPNEKLFF.

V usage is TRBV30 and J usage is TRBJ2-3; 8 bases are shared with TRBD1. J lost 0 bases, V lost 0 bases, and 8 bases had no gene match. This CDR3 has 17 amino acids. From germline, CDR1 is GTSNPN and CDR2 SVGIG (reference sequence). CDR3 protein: CAWSVARTGFSTDTQYF. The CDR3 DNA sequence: TGTGCCTGGAGTGTTGCCCGGACAGGGTTTAGCACAGATACGCAGTATTTT.

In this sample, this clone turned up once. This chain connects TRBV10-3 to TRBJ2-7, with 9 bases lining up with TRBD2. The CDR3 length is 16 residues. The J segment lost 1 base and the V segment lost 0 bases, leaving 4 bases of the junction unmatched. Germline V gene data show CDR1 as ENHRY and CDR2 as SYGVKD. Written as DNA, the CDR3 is TGTGCCATCAGTGAGTCGCAGGGACTAGCTTCCTACGAGCAGTACTTC. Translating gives CAISESQGLASYEQYF.

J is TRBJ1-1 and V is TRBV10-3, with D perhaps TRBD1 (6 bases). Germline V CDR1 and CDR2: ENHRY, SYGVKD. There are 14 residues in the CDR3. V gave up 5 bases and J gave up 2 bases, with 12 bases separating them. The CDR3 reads CAISLEQGNTEAFF. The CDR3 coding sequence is TGTGCCATCAGTCTCGAACAGGGTAACACTGAAGCTTTCTTT.